Listed below are T cell receptor beta chains from one sample, sequenced in a study of early T cells in non-severe SARS-CoV-2 infection. MiXCR, run by TCRdb on the 5' RACE reads, gives a single entry per CDR3 protein. The sample includes tens of thousands of distinct CDR3 sequences, roughly 12% seen only once; the top ten take roughly 5%. The sample was whole blood. Every receptor here comes from an adult who was a healthcare worker with PCR-confirmed SARS-CoV-2 infection or an uninfected control (not recorded which). Each CDR3 is given with its conserved first and last residue. D genes are given only for firm matches. Clone size is shown for a subset of rows, as once, few, many or a class of expanded clone.

abundance,v_gene,j_gene,d_gene,CDR3nt,CDR3aa
-,TRBV7-8,TRBJ2-1,TRBD2,TGTGCCAGCAGCTCCCGTGGCGGGGGGGCGATTTTTTCCTACAATGAGCAGTTCTTC,CASSSRGGGAIFSYNEQFF
few,TRBV6-2/TRBV6-3,TRBJ1-6,TRBD1,TGTGCCAGCACGAGGGGGCCGAATAATTCACCCCTCCACTTT,CASTRGPNNSPLHF
many,TRBV11-2,TRBJ2-7,-,TGTGCCAGCAGCTTCAATTACGAGCAGTACTTC,CASSFNYEQYF
many,TRBV7-2,TRBJ2-1,-,TGTGCCAGCAGCCTAACTCGTAATGAGCAGTTCTTC,CASSLTRNEQFF
many,TRBV6-1,TRBJ2-3,-,TGTGCCAGCAGTGAAGGAATGGGCCCGGGAAGTCAAACAGATACGCAGTATTTT,CASSEGMGPGSQTDTQYF
-,TRBV29-1,TRBJ1-2,-,TGCAGCGTAGAGACAGTCAGAGATGGCTACACCTTC,CSVETVRDGYTF
few,TRBV7-2,TRBJ1-1,-,TGTGCCAGCAGCTTAGCTTGGGCAGGTGTGACTGAAGCTTTCTTT,CASSLAWAGVTEAFF
many,TRBV12-3/TRBV12-4,TRBJ1-1,-,TGTGCCAGCAGTTTAAGGGGGAGCACTGAAGCTTTCTTT,CASSLRGSTEAFF
few,TRBV20-1,TRBJ2-7,-,TGCAGTGCTAGCCGGGACCTAAGCTCCTACGAGCAGTACTTC,CSASRDLSSYEQYF
-,TRBV19,TRBJ2-2,-,TGTGCCAGTTCCCCCCGACAGGCAGAAAGCCCCGGGGAGCTGTTTTTT,CASSPRQAESPGELFF
-,TRBV4-3,TRBJ2-1,TRBD1,TGCGCCAGCAGCCAAAATCCGGGACAGGGGGCAGGTTGGCAGTTCTTC,CASSQNPGQGAGWQFF
few,TRBV5-4,TRBJ2-2,TRBD2,TGTGCCAGCAGCCAGCCGGGACTAGCGTCCGGGGAGCTGTTTTTT,CASSQPGLASGELFF
-,TRBV4-1,TRBJ1-2,-,TGCGCCAGCAGCCAAGTACCATTCCATGGCTACACCTTC,CASSQVPFHGYTF
-,TRBV14,TRBJ1-6,-,TGTGCCAGCAGCTCCGGGACACCAACGAGCTCCTATAATTCACCCCTCCACTTT,CASSSGTPTSSYNSPLHF
few,TRBV6-1,TRBJ1-2,TRBD1,TGTGCCAGCAGCCCCGGGACAGGCTATGGCTACACCTTC,CASSPGTGYGYTF
-,TRBV20-1,TRBJ2-1,TRBD2,TGCAGTGCGGTCAGACTAGCGGGGGGAGCATCTACCTACAATGAGCAGTTCTTC,CSAVRLAGGASTYNEQFF
-,TRBV5-4,TRBJ1-1,-,TGTGCCAGCAGCCGTGACACGAACACTGAAGCTTTCTTT,CASSRDTNTEAFF
few,TRBV9,TRBJ2-1,-,TGTGCCAGCAGCCCCTATCCGGCGGGGGAGCAGTTCTTC,CASSPYPAGEQFF
many,TRBV7-2,TRBJ2-3,TRBD2,TGTGCCAGCAGAGTCATAGCGGGATTCACAGATACGCAGTATTTT,CASRVIAGFTDTQYF
many,TRBV2,TRBJ2-1,-,TGTGCCAGCACCCTACAGGGATCGGTCGAGCAGTTCTTC,CASTLQGSVEQFF
once,TRBV7-2,TRBJ2-3,TRBD2,TGTGCCAGCAGCTTTTGGCGGGGGGGCTCAGATACGCAGTATTTT,CASSFWRGGSDTQYF
-,TRBV14,TRBJ1-2,-,TGTGCCAGCAGCCCAGTAGGATCCCTTAACTATGGCTACACCTTC,CASSPVGSLNYGYTF
many,TRBV5-4,TRBJ2-1,-,TGTGCCAGCAGCTCTAGACAGGTCCATATCCGCAATGAGCAGTTCTTC,CASSSRQVHIRNEQFF
-,TRBV29-1,TRBJ2-5,TRBD2,TGCAGCGTTGTACCGGAATCTAGCGGGGGATCTTATCTGAAAGAGACCCAGTACTTC,CSVVPESSGGSYLKETQYF
many,TRBV27,TRBJ2-7,-,TGTGCCAGCTCACGCTATGGCTCCTACGAGCAGTACTTC,CASSRYGSYEQYF
many,TRBV4-1,TRBJ2-3,TRBD2,TGCGCCAGCAGCCAAGATATAACTAGCGGATACACAGATACGCAGTATTTT,CASSQDITSGYTDTQYF
-,TRBV4-3,TRBJ2-4,TRBD1,TGCGCCAGCAGCCAAGCAGCAGGGGGAGAAAACATTCAGTACTTC,CASSQAAGGENIQYF
many,TRBV5-1,TRBJ2-3,TRBD2,TGCGCCAGCAGACTAGCGGGGGGGCTTAGCACAGATACGCAGTATTTT,CASRLAGGLSTDTQYF
many,TRBV28,TRBJ1-2,TRBD1,TGTGCCAGCACCAGCCAATCCTGGGACAGGAGATGGTTCGGCTACACCTTC,CASTSQSWDRRWFGYTF
few,TRBV9,TRBJ2-2,-,TGTGCCAGCAGCGTAGCAGGGGTCGTGACCGGGGAGCTGTTTTTT,CASSVAGVVTGELFF
-,TRBV5-6,TRBJ2-1,TRBD1,TGTGCCAGCAGCTTGGTGGGACAGGGGGTAAGTGAGCAGTTCTTC,CASSLVGQGVSEQFF
many,TRBV7-9,TRBJ2-2,-,TGTGCCAGCAGCTTAGTGGGCTACACCGGGGAGCTGTTTTTT,CASSLVGYTGELFF
-,TRBV2,TRBJ2-3,-,TGTGCCAGCAGGGAAATACCGGGTACGCAGTATTTT,CASREIPGTQYF
few,TRBV5-5,TRBJ2-3,TRBD2,TGTGCCAGCAGCTTGGGACTAGCGGGAGTCACAGATACGCAGTATTTT,CASSLGLAGVTDTQYF
few,TRBV5-1,TRBJ2-1,TRBD1,TGCGCCAGCAGCGAGGAACCACAGGGGCGGTATGAGCAGTTCTTC,CASSEEPQGRYEQFF
-,TRBV12-3/TRBV12-4,TRBJ2-7,TRBD1,TGTGCCAGCAGGGACAGGGGTCATTCCTACGAGCAGTACTTC,CASRDRGHSYEQYF
-,TRBV2,TRBJ1-5,-,TGTGCCAGCAGTGATTATGAGGATTCTAGCAATCAGCCCCAGCATTTT,CASSDYEDSSNQPQHF
few,TRBV11-2,TRBJ2-7,-,TGTGCCAGCAGCCTAGGAAACACAGGGACGGGCGAGCAGTACTTC,CASSLGNTGTGEQYF
once,TRBV6-5,TRBJ2-3,TRBD2,TGTGCCAGCAGTTTTCTAGCGGGGACCCTGGGAGATACGCAGTATTTT,CASSFLAGTLGDTQYF
-,TRBV7-2,TRBJ2-7,TRBD2,TGTGCCAGCAGCTTAGCTGGGTCGGGGACTAACTACGAGCAGTACTTC,CASSLAGSGTNYEQYF
-,TRBV9,TRBJ2-3,-,TGTGCCAGCAGCAACCGAATCACAGATACGCAGTATTTT,CASSNRITDTQYF
many,TRBV12-3/TRBV12-4,TRBJ1-6,-,TGTGCCAGCAGAAGTGGCGGGGAGTCACCCCTCCACTTT,CASRSGGESPLHF
-,TRBV19,TRBJ2-1,-,TGTGCCAGTAGTAGGGTATCGTCCAGCGGAGAAAACAATGAGCAGTTCTTC,CASSRVSSSGENNEQFF
-,TRBV27,TRBJ2-5,-,TGTGCCAGCGGATTTTTAGGGGGGTCCCAAGAGACCCAGTACTTC,CASGFLGGSQETQYF
few,TRBV5-5,TRBJ1-1,-,TGTGCCAGCAGCATCGATATAGCGTATCCTTCGTCTGAAGCTTTCTTT,CASSIDIAYPSSEAFF
-,TRBV6-6,TRBJ2-5,TRBD2,TGTGCCAGCAGTTACTCGGCTAGCGGGGAACAAGAGACCCAGTACTTC,CASSYSASGEQETQYF